This T cell receptor beta chain is drawn from a study of regulatory T cells in long-lasting Graves disease. There are many counts of this clonotype. The TCR beta library used iRepertoire HTBI primers with Arm-PCR amplification of CDR3. Via MiXCR, TCRdb re-called the multiplex PCR reads, giving one row per CDR3 protein. The sample lists 300,000 to 400,000 distinct CDR3 sequences, 15% to 20% occurring once. CDR1 LGHDT and CDR2 YNNKEL come from the germline V gene (reference sequence). This CDR3 region has 15 residues. J lost 4 bases, V lost 4 bases, and 9 bases had no gene match. Documented time point: newly diagnosed GD, antithyroid drugs for less than 3 months. PBMC RNA was the source of the TCR library. This sample was also put to use in a study of T cells in Graves' hyperthyroidism and ophthalmopathy. According to that study: HTBI primers drove first-round RT-PCR of the TCR CDR3. Patients with ophthalmopathy were separated from those with stable hyperthyroidism by a 13 V-J model.

The J gene is TRBJ2-7, the V gene TRBV3-1; 8 nucleotides agree with TRBD2. The receptor's source is a middle-aged man with Graves disease. The material sequenced was peripheral blood mononuclear cells (PBMCs), taken at new diagnosis, from a patient treated with antithyroid drugs. Here the CDR3 reads CASSPNAGGLYEQYF. CDR3 sequence (DNA): TGTGCCAGCAGCCCAAACGCGGGGGGATTATACGAGCAGTACTTC.